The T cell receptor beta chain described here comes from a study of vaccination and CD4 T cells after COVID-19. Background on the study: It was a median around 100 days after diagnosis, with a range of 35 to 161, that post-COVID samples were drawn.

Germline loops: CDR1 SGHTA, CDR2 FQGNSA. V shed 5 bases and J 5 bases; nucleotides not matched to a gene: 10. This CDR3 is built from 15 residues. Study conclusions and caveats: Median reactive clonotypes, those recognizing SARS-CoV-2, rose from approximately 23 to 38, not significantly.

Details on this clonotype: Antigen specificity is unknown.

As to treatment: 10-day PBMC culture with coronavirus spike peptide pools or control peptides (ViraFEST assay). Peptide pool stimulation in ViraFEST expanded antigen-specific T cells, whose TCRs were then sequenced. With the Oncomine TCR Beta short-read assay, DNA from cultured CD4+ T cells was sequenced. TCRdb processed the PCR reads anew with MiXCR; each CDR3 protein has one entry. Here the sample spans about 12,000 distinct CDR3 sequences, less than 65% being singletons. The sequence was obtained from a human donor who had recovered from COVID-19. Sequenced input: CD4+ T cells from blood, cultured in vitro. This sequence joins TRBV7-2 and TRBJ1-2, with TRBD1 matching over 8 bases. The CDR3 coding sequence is TGTGCCAGCAGCGGAGTGACAGGGGAGGTATATGGCTACACCTTC. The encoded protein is CASSGVTGEVYGYTF.